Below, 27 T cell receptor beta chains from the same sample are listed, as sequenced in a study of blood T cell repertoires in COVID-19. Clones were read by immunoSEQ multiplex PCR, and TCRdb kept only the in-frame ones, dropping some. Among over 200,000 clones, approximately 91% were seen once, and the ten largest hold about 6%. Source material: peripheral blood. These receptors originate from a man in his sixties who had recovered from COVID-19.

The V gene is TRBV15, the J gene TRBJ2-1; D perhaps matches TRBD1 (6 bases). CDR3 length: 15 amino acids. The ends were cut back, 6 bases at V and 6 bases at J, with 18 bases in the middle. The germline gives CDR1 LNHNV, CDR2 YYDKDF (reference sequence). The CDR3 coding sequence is TGTGCCACCAGTCGGAACAGGGCCTTTCCCAATGAGCAGTTCTTC. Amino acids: CATSRNRAFPNEQFF.

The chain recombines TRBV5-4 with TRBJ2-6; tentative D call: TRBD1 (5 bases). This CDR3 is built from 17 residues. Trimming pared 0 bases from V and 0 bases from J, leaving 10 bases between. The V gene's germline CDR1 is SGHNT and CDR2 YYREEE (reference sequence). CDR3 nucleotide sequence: TGTGCCAGCAGCTTGGTCACAGGCAGCTCTGGGGCCAACGTCCTGACTTTC. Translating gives CASSLVTGSSGANVLTF.

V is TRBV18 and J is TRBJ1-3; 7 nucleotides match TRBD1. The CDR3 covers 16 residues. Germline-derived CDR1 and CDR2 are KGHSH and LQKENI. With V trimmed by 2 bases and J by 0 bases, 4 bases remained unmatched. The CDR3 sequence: CASSPGTANSGNTIYF. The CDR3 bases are TGTGCCAGCTCACCAGGGACAGCGAACTCTGGAAACACCATATATTTT.

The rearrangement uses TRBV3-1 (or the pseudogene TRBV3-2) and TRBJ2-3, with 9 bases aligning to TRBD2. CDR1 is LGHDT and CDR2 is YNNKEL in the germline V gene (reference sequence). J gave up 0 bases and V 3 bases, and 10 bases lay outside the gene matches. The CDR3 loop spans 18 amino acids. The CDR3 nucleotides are TGTGCCAGCAGCCAGTACGTGTCTAGCGGGGACAGCACAGATACGCAGTATTTT. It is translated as CASSQYVSSGDSTDTQYF.

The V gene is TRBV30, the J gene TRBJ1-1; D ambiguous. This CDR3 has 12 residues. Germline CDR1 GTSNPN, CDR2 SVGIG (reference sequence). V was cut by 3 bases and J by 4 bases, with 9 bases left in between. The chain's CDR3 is CAWSGVRTEAFF. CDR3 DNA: TGTGCCTGGAGCGGGGTACGCACTGAAGCTTTCTTT.

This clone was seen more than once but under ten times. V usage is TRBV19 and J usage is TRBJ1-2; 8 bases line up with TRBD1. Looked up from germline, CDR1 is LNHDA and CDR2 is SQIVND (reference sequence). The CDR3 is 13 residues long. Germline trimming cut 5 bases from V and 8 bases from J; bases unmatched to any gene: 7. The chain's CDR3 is CASSHGRGRGYTF. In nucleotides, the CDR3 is TGTGCCAGTAGTCATGGCAGGGGGCGCGGCTACACCTTC.

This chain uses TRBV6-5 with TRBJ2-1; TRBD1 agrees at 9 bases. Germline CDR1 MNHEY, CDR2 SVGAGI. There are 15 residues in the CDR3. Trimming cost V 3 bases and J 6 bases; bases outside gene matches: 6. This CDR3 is CASSYLDRGVNEQFF. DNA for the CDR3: TGTGCCAGCAGTTATCTAGACAGGGGGGTCAATGAGCAGTTCTTC.

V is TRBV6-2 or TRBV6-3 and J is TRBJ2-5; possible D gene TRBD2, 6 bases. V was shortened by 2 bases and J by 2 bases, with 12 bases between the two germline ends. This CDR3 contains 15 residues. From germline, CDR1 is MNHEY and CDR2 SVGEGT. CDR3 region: CASSYAGREQETQYF. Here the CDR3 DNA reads TGTGCCAGCAGTTACGCGGGAAGGGAGCAAGAGACCCAGTACTTC.

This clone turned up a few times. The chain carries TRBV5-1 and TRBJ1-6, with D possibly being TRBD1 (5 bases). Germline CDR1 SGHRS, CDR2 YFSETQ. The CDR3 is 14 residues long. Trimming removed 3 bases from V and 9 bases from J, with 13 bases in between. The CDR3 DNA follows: TGCGCCAGCAGCTCCGGGACTGGGATTTCACCCCTCCACTTT. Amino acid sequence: CASSSGTGISPLHF. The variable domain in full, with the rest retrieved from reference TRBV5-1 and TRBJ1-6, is KAGVTQTPRYLIKTRGQQVTLSCSPISGHRSVSWYQQTPGQGLQFLFEYFSETQRNKGNFPGRFSGRQFSNSRSEMNVSTLELGDSALYLCASSSGTGISPLHFGNGTRLTVT.

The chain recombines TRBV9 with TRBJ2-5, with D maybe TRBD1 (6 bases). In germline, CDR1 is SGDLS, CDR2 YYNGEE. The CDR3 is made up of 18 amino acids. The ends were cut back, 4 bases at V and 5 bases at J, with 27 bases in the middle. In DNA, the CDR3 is TGTGCCAGCAGCCCTAGGATAGGGGACACAGTGAACAGGGAGACCCAGTACTTC. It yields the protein CASSPRIGDTVNRETQYF.

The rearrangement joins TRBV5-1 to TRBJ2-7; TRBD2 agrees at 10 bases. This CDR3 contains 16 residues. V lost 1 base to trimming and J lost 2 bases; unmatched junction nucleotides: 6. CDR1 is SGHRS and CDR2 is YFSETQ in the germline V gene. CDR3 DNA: TGCGCCAGCAGCTTGAGGCTAGCGGGGGCCACCTACGAGCAGTACTTC. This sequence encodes CASSLRLAGATYEQYF.

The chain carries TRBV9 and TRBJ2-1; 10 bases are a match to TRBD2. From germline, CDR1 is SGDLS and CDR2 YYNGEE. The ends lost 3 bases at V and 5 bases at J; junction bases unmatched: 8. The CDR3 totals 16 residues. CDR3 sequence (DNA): TGTGCCAGCAGCGGTAATCTAGCGGGGGCCAACAATGAGCAGTTCTTC. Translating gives CASSGNLAGANNEQFF.

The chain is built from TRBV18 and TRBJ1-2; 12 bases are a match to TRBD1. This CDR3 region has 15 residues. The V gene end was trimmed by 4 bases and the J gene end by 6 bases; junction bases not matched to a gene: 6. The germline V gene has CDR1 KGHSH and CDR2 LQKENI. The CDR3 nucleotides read TGTGCCAGCTCACTCTATGGGACAGGGGGCGATGGCTACACCTTC. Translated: CASSLYGTGGDGYTF.

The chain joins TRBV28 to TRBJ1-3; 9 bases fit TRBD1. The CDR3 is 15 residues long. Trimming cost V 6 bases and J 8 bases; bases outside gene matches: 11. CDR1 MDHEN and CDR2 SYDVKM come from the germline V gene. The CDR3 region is CASSPTQGARDTIYF. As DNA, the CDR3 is TGTGCCAGCAGCCCGACACAGGGGGCGCGGGACACCATATATTTT.

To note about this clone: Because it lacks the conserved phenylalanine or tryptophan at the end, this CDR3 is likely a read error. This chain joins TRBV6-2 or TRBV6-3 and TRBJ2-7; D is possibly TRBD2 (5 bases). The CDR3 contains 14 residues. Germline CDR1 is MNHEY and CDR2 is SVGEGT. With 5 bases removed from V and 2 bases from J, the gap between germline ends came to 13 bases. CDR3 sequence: CASSDRGSPYEQYL. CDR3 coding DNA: TGTGCCAGCAGTGACCGAGGGTCACCCTACGAGCAGTACCTC.

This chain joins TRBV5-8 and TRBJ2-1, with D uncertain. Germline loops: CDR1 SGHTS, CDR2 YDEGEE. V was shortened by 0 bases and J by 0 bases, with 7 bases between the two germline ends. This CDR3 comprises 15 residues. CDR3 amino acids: CASSLGLSSYNEQFF. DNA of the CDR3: TGTGCCAGCAGCTTGGGATTGAGCTCCTACAATGAGCAGTTCTTC.

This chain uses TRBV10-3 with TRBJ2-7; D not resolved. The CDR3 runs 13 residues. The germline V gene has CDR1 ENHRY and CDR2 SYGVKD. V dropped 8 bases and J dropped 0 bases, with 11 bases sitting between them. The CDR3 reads CAIQRTISYEQYF. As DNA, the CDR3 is TGTGCCATCCAGCGAACCATCTCCTACGAGCAGTACTTC.

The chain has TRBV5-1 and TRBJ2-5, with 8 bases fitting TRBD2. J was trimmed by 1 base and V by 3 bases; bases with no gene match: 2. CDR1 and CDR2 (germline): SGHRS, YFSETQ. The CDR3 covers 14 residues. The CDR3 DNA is TGCGCCAGCAGCTATGGGACTAGCCAAGAGACCCAGTACTTC. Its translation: CASSYGTSQETQYF. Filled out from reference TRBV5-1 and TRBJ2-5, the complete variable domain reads KAGVTQTPRYLIKTRGQQVTLSCSPISGHRSVSWYQQTPGQGLQFLFEYFSETQRNKGNFPGRFSGRQFSNSRSEMNVSTLELGDSALYLCASSYGTSQETQYFGPGTRLLVL.

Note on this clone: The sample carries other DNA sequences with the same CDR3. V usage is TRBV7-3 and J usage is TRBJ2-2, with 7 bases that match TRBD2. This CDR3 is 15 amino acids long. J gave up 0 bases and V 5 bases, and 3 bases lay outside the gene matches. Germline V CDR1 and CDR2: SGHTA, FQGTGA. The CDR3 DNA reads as TGTGCCAGCAGCCCGGGACTAACGAACACCGGGGAGCTGTTTTTT. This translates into CASSPGLTNTGELFF.

The CDR3 reads CASMIGGARDTQYF. CDR3 nucleotides: TGTGCCAGCATGATTGGGGGGGCTCGGGATACGCAGTATTTT. The chain uses TRBV5-4 and TRBJ2-3, with TRBD2 as a possible D gene (7 bases). V lost 6 bases to trimming and J lost 6 bases, with 17 bases between them. The germline gives CDR1 SGHNT, CDR2 YYREEE (reference sequence). The CDR3 covers 14 residues.

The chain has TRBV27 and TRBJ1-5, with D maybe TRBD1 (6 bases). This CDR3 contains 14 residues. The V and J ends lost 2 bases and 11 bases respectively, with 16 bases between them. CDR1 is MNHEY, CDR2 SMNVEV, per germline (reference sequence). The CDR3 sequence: CASSLGGGVSTQHF. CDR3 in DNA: TGTGCCAGCAGTTTAGGAGGGGGGGTGAGTACCCAGCATTTT.

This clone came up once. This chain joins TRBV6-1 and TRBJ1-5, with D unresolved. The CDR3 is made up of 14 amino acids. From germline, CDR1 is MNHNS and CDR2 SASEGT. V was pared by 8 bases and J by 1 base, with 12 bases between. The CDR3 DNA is TGTGCCAGCGGTGCAGGAGGGAGCAATCAGCCCCAGCATTTT. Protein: CASGAGGSNQPQHF.

The CDR3 DNA follows: TGTGCCAGCAGCTTCCAGGGGCCCCACACCGGGGAGCTGTTTTTT. Translating gives CASSFQGPHTGELFF. The chain employs TRBV11-3 and TRBJ2-2; possibly TRBD1 for D (6 bases). Trimming left V 3 bases short and J 3 bases short, with 11 bases between. The CDR3 has 15 amino acids. CDR1 SGHNT and CDR2 YENEEA come from the germline V gene.

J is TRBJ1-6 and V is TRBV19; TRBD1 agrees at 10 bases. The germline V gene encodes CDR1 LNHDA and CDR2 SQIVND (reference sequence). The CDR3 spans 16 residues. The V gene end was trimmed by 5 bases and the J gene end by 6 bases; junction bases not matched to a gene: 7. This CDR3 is CASSSRDRGFNSPLHF. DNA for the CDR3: TGTGCCAGTAGTTCCCGGGACAGGGGATTTAATTCACCCCTCCACTTT.

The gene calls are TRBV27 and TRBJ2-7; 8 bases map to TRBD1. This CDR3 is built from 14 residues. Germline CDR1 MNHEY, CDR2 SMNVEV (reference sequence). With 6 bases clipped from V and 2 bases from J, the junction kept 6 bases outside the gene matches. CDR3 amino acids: CASSYRDRTYEQYF. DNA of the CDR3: TGTGCCAGCAGCTATAGGGACAGGACCTACGAGCAGTACTTC.

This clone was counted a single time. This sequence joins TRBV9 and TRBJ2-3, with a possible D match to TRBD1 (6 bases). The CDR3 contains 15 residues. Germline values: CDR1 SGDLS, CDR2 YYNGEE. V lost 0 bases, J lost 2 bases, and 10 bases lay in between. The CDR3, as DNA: TGTGCCAGCAGCGTAGGAGGACAGTTCACAGATACGCAGTATTTT. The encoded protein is CASSVGGQFTDTQYF.

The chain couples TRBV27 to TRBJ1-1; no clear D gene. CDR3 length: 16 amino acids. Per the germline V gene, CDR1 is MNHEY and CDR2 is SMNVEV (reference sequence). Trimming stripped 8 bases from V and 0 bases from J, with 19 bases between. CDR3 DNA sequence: TGTGCCAGCTCCCTGACCGGGTACCCGTTGAACACTGAAGCTTTCTTT. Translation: CASSLTGYPLNTEAFF.